Below are 28 T cell receptor beta chains sequenced from a single sample in a study of regulatory T cells in long-lasting Graves disease. Libraries of TCR beta came from iRepertoire HTBI primers plus Arm-PCR of CDR3 regions. TCRdb itself ran the multiplex PCR reads through MiXCR, one entry per CDR3 protein. This repertoire shows about 540,000 distinct CDR3 sequences, approximately 13% found once; its top ten account for 8% to 10%. The sample's time point: newly diagnosed GD, antithyroid drugs for less than 3 months. Preparation of the TCR library used RNA extracted from PBMCs. These records were also assigned to another study, of T cells in Graves' hyperthyroidism and ophthalmopathy.

The material sequenced was peripheral blood mononuclear cells (PBMCs), taken at new diagnosis, from a patient treated with antithyroid drugs. The receptors were gathered from a man between 25 and 39 years old with Graves disease.

There are many counts of this clonotype. The chain joins TRBV24-1 to TRBJ2-1; D call uncertain. The CDR3 is 11 residues long. Germline assignment: CDR1 KGHDR and CDR2 SFDVKD. The V end was cut by 2 bases, the J end by 15 bases, with 10 bases between. CDR3 loop: CATSDYSLLFF. The CDR3 DNA follows: TGTGCCACCAGTGATTATAGTCTTCTGTTCTTC.

Details on this clonotype: Possible read error: a much larger clone is one base away. V usage is TRBV29-1 and J usage is TRBJ2-1, with 7 bases aligning to TRBD2. The CDR3 extends over 13 amino acids. The germline CDR1 and CDR2 sequences are SQVTM and ANQGSEA. The CDR3 bases are TGCAGCGTTGTGCGGGAGATCGGGGAGACCCGGTACTTC. Translating gives CSVVREIGETRYF.

This clonotype appeared a few times. The gene calls are TRBV4-1 and TRBJ2-3, with 12 positions matching TRBD2. Trimming removed 2 bases from V and 1 base from J; junction bases left unmatched: 4. Germline-derived CDR1 and CDR2 are MGHRA and YSYEKL. This CDR3 region has 17 residues. CDR3 in DNA: TGCGCCAGCAGCCAACTAGCGGGAGGGCTGGGCACAGATACGCAGTATTTT. Protein sequence: CASSQLAGGLGTDTQYF.

This clonotype appeared many times. The chain uses TRBV20-1 and TRBJ1-2, with TRBD1 matching 8 bases. The germline V gene has CDR1 DFQATT and CDR2 SNEGSKA (reference sequence). This CDR3 has 14 amino acids. V trimming: 3 bases; J trimming: 8 bases; junction bases outside the gene matches: 11. The CDR3 nucleotides read TGCAGTGCTAGCCCCCTGGACAGGGTGAGCGGCTACACCTTC. It is translated as CSASPLDRVSGYTF.

This clonotype was seen ten or more times. The rearrangement uses TRBV12-3 or TRBV12-4 and TRBJ2-7, with a possible D match to TRBD2 (5 bases). The CDR3 runs 12 residues. V dropped 3 bases and J dropped 2 bases, with 5 bases sitting between them. Here the CDR3 DNA reads TGTGCCAGCAGTTTGACTACCTACGAGCAGTACTTC. As protein: CASSLTTYEQYF.

This clonotype was seen ten or more times. V and J are TRBV2 and TRBJ1-1; D is ambiguous. This CDR3 is built from 14 residues. CDR1 is SNHLY and CDR2 is FYNNEI in the germline V gene. V was trimmed by 1 base and J by 7 bases, leaving 13 bases between them. For the CDR3, the DNA is TGTGCCAGCAGTGAAGACCCAGGCGGAATTGAAGCTTTCTTT. The encoded protein is CASSEDPGGIEAFF.

The chain carries TRBV9 and TRBJ1-4; a possible D gene is TRBD1 (5 bases). The V and J ends lost 3 bases and 4 bases respectively, with 10 bases between them. CDR1 is SGDLS, CDR2 YYNGEE, per germline. CDR3 length: 14 amino acids. In nucleotides, the CDR3 is TGTGCCAGCAGCGCCAGGGAGAGTAATGAAAAACTGTTTTTT. It specifies CASSARESNEKLFF.

This clonotype was detected many times. This chain uses TRBV12-3 or TRBV12-4 with TRBJ1-1, with D tentatively TRBD1 (5 bases). The CDR3 is 13 residues long. With 6 bases removed from V and 4 bases from J, the gap between germline ends came to 12 bases. CDR3 in amino acids: CASRSTQGTEAFF. In DNA form, the CDR3 reads TGTGCCAGCAGATCAACTCAGGGCACTGAAGCTTTCTTT.

This clonotype was detected a few times. The chain couples TRBV27 to TRBJ2-5, with D uncertain. The CDR3 consists of 15 residues. Germline assignment: CDR1 MNHEY and CDR2 SMNVEV (reference sequence). V was trimmed by 2 bases and J by 0 bases, leaving 10 bases between them. The CDR3 reads CASSLGSLYQETQYF. DNA of the CDR3: TGTGCCAGCAGTTTAGGGTCCCTGTACCAAGAGACCCAGTACTTC.

V is TRBV10-3 and J is TRBJ1-2; no reliable D call. Germline V gene lookup returns CDR1 ENHRY and CDR2 SYGVKD. The ends were cut back, 4 bases at V and 0 bases at J, with 9 bases in the middle. This CDR3 region has 14 residues. CDR3 bases: TGTGCCATCAGTGGACCGAGGACTAACTATGGCTACACCTTC. Amino acid sequence: CAISGPRTNYGYTF.

As regards this clonotype: This probably arose from a read error, given a far larger clone one base away. This chain links TRBV28 with TRBJ2-7, with D possibly being TRBD1 (6 bases). This CDR3 has 16 amino acids. With 6 bases removed from V and 10 bases from J, the gap between germline ends came to 28 bases. Germline loops: CDR1 MDHEN, CDR2 SYDVKM. CDR3 nucleotide sequence: TGTGCCAGCAGCTTCATTACCGGGGACATCCAAGAGGCCCAGTACTTC. As protein: CASSFITGDIQEAQYF.

The chain recombines TRBV6-1 with TRBJ2-7; 7 nucleotides line up with TRBD1. This CDR3 has 13 residues. Per the germline V gene, CDR1 is MNHNS and CDR2 is SASEGT. The V gene end was trimmed by 3 bases and the J gene end by 3 bases; junction bases not matched to a gene: 2. The DNA for the CDR3 is TGTGCCAGCAGTGACCCAGGGGGCTACGAGCAGTACTTC. Its protein is CASSDPGGYEQYF.

V gene TRBV14 combines with J gene TRBJ2-1, with D possibly being TRBD2 (5 bases). The germline gives CDR1 SGHDN, CDR2 FVKESK. The CDR3 runs 11 residues. Trimming took 7 bases from V and 9 from J, leaving 10 bases between them. CDR3 loop: CASTRGVEQFF. For the CDR3, the DNA is TGTGCCAGCACCCGGGGTGTTGAGCAGTTCTTC.

This chain joins TRBV4-1 and TRBJ2-7; 7 positions match TRBD2. The CDR3 consists of 14 residues. The germline V gene encodes CDR1 MGHRA and CDR2 YSYEKL. V lost 4 bases to trimming and J lost 2 bases; unmatched junction nucleotides: 5. The chain's CDR3 is CASSRPGGTYEQYF. The DNA of the CDR3 is TGCGCCAGCAGCCGGCCGGGGGGAACCTACGAGCAGTACTTC.

This rearrangement joins TRBV4-1 to TRBJ1-1; no definite D call. The CDR3 has 16 amino acids. Per the germline V gene, CDR1 is MGHRA and CDR2 is YSYEKL. V lost 0 bases to trimming and J lost 10 bases, with 21 bases between them. Written as DNA, the CDR3 is TGCGCCAGCAGCCAAGATGAGGCGAAGAGATCGTTAGGAGCTTTCTTT. This gives the protein CASSQDEAKRSLGAFF.

Only a few counts were recorded for this clonotype. The V gene is TRBV20-1, the J gene TRBJ2-3; D gene uncertain. Deletions cut 1 base from V and 0 bases from J, with 11 bases between. The CDR3 has 15 residues. Germline V gene data show CDR1 as DFQATT and CDR2 as SNEGSKA (reference sequence). The CDR3 loop is CSARVGGSSTDTQYF. The DNA of the CDR3 is TGCAGTGCTAGAGTAGGCGGCTCTAGCACAGATACGCAGTATTTT.

This clonotype occurred a few times. The chain uses TRBV10-1 and TRBJ2-1, with D unclear. The CDR3 has 14 residues. CDR1 WNHNN and CDR2 SYGVQD come from the germline V gene (reference sequence). Deletions cut 2 bases from V and 6 bases from J, with 11 bases between. CDR3 sequence: CASSEGSGVNEQFF. DNA for the CDR3: TGCGCCAGCAGTGAGGGGTCCGGAGTCAATGAGCAGTTCTTC.

Note on this clonotype: It is likely a read error: a sequence one base away is far more abundant. V and J are TRBV13 and TRBJ2-5; TRBD2 agrees at 8 bases. With the DNA end fitting TRBJ2-1 better, the J assignment may be wrong. This CDR3 is 12 amino acids long. From germline, CDR1 is PRHDT and CDR2 FYEKMQ (reference sequence). The CDR3 sequence: CTSSSGEDEQFF. As DNA, the CDR3 is TGTACCAGCAGTAGCGGGGAGGATGAGCAGTTCTTC.

This clonotype was detected many times. The chain uses TRBV20-1 and TRBJ2-3; tentative D call: TRBD1 (6 bases). The V end was cut by 6 bases, the J end by 2 bases, with 15 bases between. Germline V CDR1 and CDR2: DFQATT, SNEGSKA (reference sequence). The CDR3 runs 14 residues. The CDR3 here is CSALGAESTDTQYF. CDR3 nucleotides: TGCAGTGCGTTGGGGGCGGAGTCCACAGATACGCAGTATTTT.

This clonotype was found many times. The chain links TRBV24-1 to TRBJ2-5; the match to TRBD2 covers 12 bases. CDR1 and CDR2 from the germline V gene are KGHDR and SFDVKD. The CDR3 contains 16 residues. The trim removed 4 bases at V and 3 bases at J, leaving 5 bases unmatched. The chain's CDR3 is CATSDRRLAGEETQYF. As DNA, the CDR3 is TGTGCCACCAGTGACCGCAGACTAGCGGGAGAAGAGACCCAGTACTTC.

The chain carries TRBV27 and TRBJ1-1; TRBD1 aligns across 8 bases. Per germline, CDR1 MNHEY and CDR2 SMNVEV (reference sequence). The CDR3 has 15 residues. Unmatched junction bases numbered 8, after V lost 5 bases and J lost 3 bases. The CDR3 nucleotides are TGTGCCAGCAGTCCCGGACAGGGCCCGGACACTGAAGCTTTCTTT. It translates to CASSPGQGPDTEAFF.

The sample holds a few counts of this clonotype. The chain uses TRBV18 and TRBJ2-7; D perhaps matches TRBD2 (6 bases). Germline V gene sequence: CDR1 KGHSH, CDR2 LQKENI. The CDR3 totals 13 residues. V was pared by 1 base and J by 2 bases, with 6 bases between. CDR3: CASSPRLAYEQYF. The DNA for the CDR3 is TGTGCCAGCTCACCACGACTAGCCTACGAGCAGTACTTC. Drawing the rest from reference TRBV18 and TRBJ2-7, the complete variable domain is NAGVMQNPRHLVRRRGQEARLRCSPMKGHSHVYWYRQLPEEGLKFMVYLQKENIIDESGMPKERFSAEFPKEGPSILRIQQVVRGDSAAYFCASSPRLAYEQYFGPGTRLTVT.

The rearrangement links TRBV6-2 or TRBV6-3 to TRBJ2-1; D is undetermined. V lost 0 bases to trimming and J lost 4 bases, with 13 bases between them. The CDR3 has 16 residues. Germline V gene sequence: CDR1 MNHEY, CDR2 SVGEGT. The CDR3 DNA follows: TGTGCCAGCAGTTACTCCTCAGGAGAGAGTTACAATGAGCAGTTCTTC. This encodes CASSYSSGESYNEQFF.

The rearrangement uses TRBV18 and TRBJ2-7; D is perhaps TRBD1 (5 bases). Germline lookup yields CDR1 KGHSH and CDR2 LQKENI. V lost 3 bases and J lost 3, with 18 bases in between. This CDR3 region has 16 residues. The CDR3 DNA reads TGTGCCAGCTCACCCCCGATTTGGGGCTCTAACTACGAGCAGTACTTC. This gives the protein CASSPPIWGSNYEQYF.

This clonotype has at least ten counts. CDR3 sequence: CASSLIRDEQFF. CDR3 DNA sequence: TGTGCCAGCAGCTTAATTAGGGACGAGCAGTTCTTC. The rearrangement links TRBV11-1 to TRBJ2-1; D tentatively fits TRBD1 or TRBD2 (5 bases each). Trimming pared 2 bases from V and 10 bases from J, leaving 9 bases between. Germline CDR1 is SGHAT and CDR2 is FQDESV (reference sequence). The CDR3 spans 12 residues.

This clonotype has ten or more counts. The CDR3 sequence is CSATPRRLTGELFF. The CDR3, as DNA: TGCAGTGCTACGCCGCGACGGCTCACCGGGGAGCTGTTTTTT. This sequence joins TRBV20-1 and TRBJ2-2; D call uncertain. This CDR3 spans 14 amino acids. Trimming removed 4 bases at V and 4 bases at J, with 13 bases between. The germline gives CDR1 DFQATT, CDR2 SNEGSKA (reference sequence).

In the case of this clonotype: A single base separates this from a much larger clone, so it may be a read error. The genes are TRBV10-1 and TRBJ2-1, with D maybe TRBD2 (5 bases). Per the germline V gene, CDR1 is WNHNN and CDR2 is SYGVQD (reference sequence). This CDR3 region has 14 residues. CDR3 in DNA: TGCACCAGCAGTGACTCCCGGGATTTGAATGAGCAGTTCTTC. Protein product: CTSSDSRDLNEQFF.

This clonotype has a handful of counts. The V and J genes are TRBV11-2 and TRBJ2-3, with D hard to call. This CDR3 is built from 12 residues. The germline V gene has CDR1 SGHAT and CDR2 FQNNGV. The V and J ends lost 2 bases and 7 bases respectively, with 7 bases between them. The chain's CDR3 is CASSLISNTQYF. Written as DNA, the CDR3 is TGTGCCAGCAGCTTAATATCAAATACGCAGTATTTT.